What follows are 26 T cell receptor beta chains derived from one specimen sequenced in a study of T cells after posttransplantation cyclophosphamide. Measured with immunoSEQ multiplex PCR; TCRdb has only the in-frame clones, and not every one. The specimen has 20,000 to 30,000 clones, none found just once. What was sequenced was PBMCs. These receptors came from a woman between 50 and 59 years old in good health, CMV-negative, and a related stem cell transplant donor.

This clone came up many times. The CDR3 coding sequence is TGCGCCAGCAGCCCACTACCCGGGACAGGGGGCTACACTGAAGCTTTCTTT. Translated, it gives CASSPLPGTGGYTEAFF. The gene calls are TRBV5-1 and TRBJ1-1; 12 bases agree with TRBD1. CDR1 SGHRS and CDR2 YFSETQ come from the germline V gene. V shed 4 bases and J 3 bases; nucleotides not matched to a gene: 10. This CDR3 comprises 17 residues.

This clone showed up many times. The chain couples TRBV7-2 to TRBJ1-5, with D unresolved. The CDR3 has 15 amino acids. Trimming stripped 1 base from V and 0 bases from J, with 7 bases between. CDR1 SGHTA and CDR2 FQGNSA come from the germline V gene. The CDR3 is CASSLESVSNQPQHF. DNA of the CDR3: TGTGCCAGCAGCTTAGAGTCAGTTAGCAATCAGCCCCAGCATTTT.

This clone was observed many times. V gene TRBV6-1 combines with J gene TRBJ1-5, with D possibly being TRBD1 (6 bases). The CDR3 has 15 residues. V lost 7 bases to trimming and J lost 2 bases, with 15 bases between them. Germline CDR1 reads MNHNS; CDR2 reads SASEGT. The CDR3 reads CASILTGGGNQPQHF. The DNA for the CDR3 is TGTGCCAGCATTTTGACAGGTGGAGGCAATCAGCCCCAGCATTTT.

This clone showed up many times. The rearrangement links TRBV5-1 to TRBJ1-4; no firm D call. Trimming pared 2 bases from V and 6 bases from J, leaving 8 bases between. This CDR3 comprises 13 residues. CDR1 is SGHRS, CDR2 YFSETQ, per germline. As DNA, the CDR3 is TGCGCCAGCAGCTTAAGGCTAGATGAAAAACTGTTTTTT. Its translation is CASSLRLDEKLFF.

This clone has just a few counts. The chain is built from TRBV27 and TRBJ2-5; TRBD1 aligns across 10 bases. The last part of the DNA fits TRBJ2-7 better; the J call may be wrong. The CDR3 covers 15 residues. Germline V CDR1 and CDR2: MNHEY, SMNVEV (reference sequence). For the CDR3, the DNA is TGTGCCAGCAGACCGGGACAGGGGATTTTTTACGAGCAGTACTTC. Encoded protein: CASRPGQGIFYEQYF.

This clone was seen ten or more times. The identical CDR3 is also encoded by other nucleotide sequences in the sample. For the CDR3, the DNA is TGTGCCAGCAGCGCAGCAGCGGGGGCAATGGGGGGTGAGCAGTTCTTC. Translating gives CASSAAAGAMGGEQFF. This rearrangement joins TRBV9 to TRBJ2-1, with 8 bases lining up with TRBD2. The CDR3 loop spans 16 amino acids. Germline-derived CDR1 and CDR2 are SGDLS and YYNGEE. V shed 3 bases and J 9 bases; nucleotides not matched to a gene: 14.

This clone has a count of ten or more. The chain combines TRBV4-3 with TRBJ2-1; D gene unclear. Germline values: CDR1 LGHNA, CDR2 YSLEER. Trimming pared 4 bases from V and 13 bases from J, leaving 20 bases between. This CDR3 is 14 amino acids long. CDR3 coding DNA: TGCGCCAGCAGCCGCGCCCGCACAGAATTCTCTCAGTTCTTC. It is translated as CASSRARTEFSQFF.

The table lists this clone with many counts. This chain connects TRBV19 to TRBJ1-1, with D possibly matching TRBD1 (5 bases). CDR1 is LNHDA and CDR2 is SQIVND in the germline V gene (reference sequence). Trimming pared 3 bases from V and 0 bases from J, leaving 17 bases between. The CDR3 spans 17 residues. The CDR3 is CASSIQRQWKMNTEAFF. The CDR3, as DNA: TGTGCCAGTAGTATTCAGCGACAGTGGAAAATGAACACTGAAGCTTTCTTT.

This clone was seen at least ten times. This chain links TRBV5-4 with TRBJ2-3; 9 bases are a match to TRBD2. This CDR3 comprises 17 residues. Germline V gene lookup returns CDR1 SGHNT and CDR2 YYREEE (reference sequence). V gave up 0 bases and J gave up 4 bases; unmatched junction bases: 9. The CDR3 is CASSLGSRGGSSDTQYF. CDR3 in DNA: TGTGCCAGCAGCTTGGGTTCGCGGGGGGGCAGTTCAGATACGCAGTATTTT.

This clone showed up many times. The chain links TRBV18 to TRBJ1-1, with D possibly being TRBD1 (5 bases). Trimming removed 5 bases at V and 2 bases at J, with 9 bases between. CDR1 and CDR2 (germline): KGHSH, LQKENI. This CDR3 comprises 13 residues. The DNA of the CDR3 is TGTGCCAGCTCAACAACAGGTAACACTGAAGCTTTCTTT. This sequence encodes CASSTTGNTEAFF.

In its sample, this clone was seen many times. V usage is TRBV6-1 and J usage is TRBJ2-3; D call uncertain. This CDR3 spans 11 amino acids. The V end was cut by 7 bases, the J end by 2 bases, with 4 bases between. Germline CDR1 and CDR2: MNHNS and SASEGT. CDR3 in amino acids: CASTITDTQYF. CDR3 in DNA: TGTGCCAGCACAATCACAGATACGCAGTATTTT.

This clone showed up many times. J is TRBJ2-1 and V is TRBV9, with TRBD2 matching over 11 bases. Germline trimming cut 3 bases from V and 5 bases from J; bases unmatched to any gene: 1. This CDR3 comprises 14 residues. Germline V gives CDR1 SGDLS, CDR2 YYNGEE. The CDR3 DNA sequence: TGTGCCAGCAGCGCTAGCGGGAGGAACAATGAGCAGTTCTTC. It specifies CASSASGRNNEQFF.

This clone was detected many times. The V gene is TRBV2, the J gene TRBJ2-7; TRBD2 matches 10 bases. V trimming: 1 base; J trimming: 4 bases; junction bases outside the gene matches: 4. The germline V gene has CDR1 SNHLY and CDR2 FYNNEI. This CDR3 contains 15 residues. The CDR3 sequence is CASSEGTSGIYEQYF. Written as DNA, the CDR3 is TGTGCCAGCAGTGAAGGTACTAGCGGGATTTACGAGCAGTACTTC.

This clone was observed many times. CDR3: CASSLTSGRGYNEQFF. The CDR3 DNA sequence: TGTGCCAGCAGCTTGACTAGCGGGAGAGGGTACAATGAGCAGTTCTTC. This chain connects TRBV5-6 to TRBJ2-1, with TRBD2 identical over 11 bases. J lost 4 bases, V lost 1 base, and 4 bases had no gene match. The germline CDR1 and CDR2 sequences are SGHDT and YYEEEE. CDR3 size: 16 residues.

This clone has ten or more counts. The gene calls are TRBV21-1 and TRBJ1-1. TRBV21-1 is given as a pseudogene. The CDR3 contains 16 residues. In DNA, the CDR3 is TGTGCCAGCAGCAAAGTAGGAGAACCTCCGCGAGGAGAAGCTTTCTTT. Its protein is CASSKVGEPPRGEAFF.

This clone was counted at least ten times. This chain links TRBV4-3 with TRBJ2-3, with 13 bases identical to TRBD2. The CDR3 extends over 18 amino acids. The junction had 12 bases not matched to a gene; V was cut back by 4 bases and J by 5 bases. Germline V gene sequence: CDR1 LGHNA, CDR2 YSLEER. CDR3 in DNA: TGCGCCAGCAGCCTTTCCGGGACTAGCGGGGCCGTTAGAGATACGCAGTATTTT. Amino acids: CASSLSGTSGAVRDTQYF.

This clone showed up many times. CDR3 nucleotides: TGTGCCAGTAGTATACTCAATGAGCAGTTCTTC. This translates into CASSILNEQFF. The chain carries TRBV19 and TRBJ2-1; D remains ambiguous. Germline lookup yields CDR1 LNHDA and CDR2 SQIVND (reference sequence). The CDR3 runs to 11 residues. Deletions cut 2 bases from V and 6 bases from J, with 2 bases between.

Ten or more counts support this clone. This chain joins TRBV10-2 and TRBJ2-1; D possibly corresponds to TRBD1 (5 bases). V gave up 0 bases and J gave up 5 bases, with 14 bases separating them. This CDR3 contains 16 residues. Germline CDR1 is WSHSY and CDR2 is SAAADI. The CDR3 region is CASSESTATGNNEQFF. DNA for the CDR3: TGCGCCAGCAGTGAGTCGACGGCAACAGGTAACAATGAGCAGTTCTTC.

This clone was seen ten or more times. This rearrangement joins TRBV10-3 to TRBJ2-3; possibly TRBD2 for D (5 bases). The CDR3 covers 14 residues. V was cut by 4 bases and J by 1 base, with 9 bases left in between. In germline, CDR1 is ENHRY, CDR2 SYGVKD. Written as DNA, the CDR3 is TGTGCCATCAGTGTTGAGGGTGGCACAGATACGCAGTATTTT. Translated, it gives CAISVEGGTDTQYF.

The table lists this clone with many counts. This chain links TRBV16 with TRBJ1-1, with 7 bases fitting TRBD1. Germline V gene data show CDR1 as KGHSY and CDR2 as FQNENV. The CDR3 has 14 amino acids. V lost 4 bases to trimming and J lost 2 bases; unmatched junction nucleotides: 4. CDR3 region: CASSPDRKNTEAFF. In nucleotides, the CDR3 is TGTGCCAGCAGCCCGGACAGGAAAAACACTGAAGCTTTCTTT.

This clone was seen ten or more times. The gene calls are TRBV7-8 and TRBJ2-7; maybe TRBD2 (5 bases). This CDR3 has 14 amino acids. Trimming took off 0 bases at V and 2 bases at J, with 8 bases between the two ends. Germline CDR1 and CDR2: SGHVS and FQNEAQ. The CDR3 loop is CASSLAGETYEQYF. The CDR3 DNA reads TGTGCCAGCAGCTTAGCGGGAGAAACCTACGAGCAGTACTTC.

This clone was counted ten times or more. The chain is built from TRBV18 and TRBJ2-1, with 9 bases fitting TRBD2. V lost 3 bases to trimming and J lost 0 bases; unmatched junction nucleotides: 6. The CDR3 sequence is 17 residues long. Germline CDR1 reads KGHSH; CDR2 reads LQKENI. The CDR3 here is CASSPIAGVSSYNEQFF. The CDR3 nucleotides read TGTGCCAGCTCACCCATAGCGGGGGTGAGCTCCTACAATGAGCAGTTCTTC.

In its sample, this clone was seen many times. The rearrangement links TRBV18 to TRBJ2-7, with D possibly being TRBD2 (6 bases). The germline V gene encodes CDR1 KGHSH and CDR2 LQKENI. The CDR3 is 14 amino acids. Trimming left V 2 bases short and J 2 bases short, with 10 bases between. The CDR3 sequence: CASSPLRETYEQYF. CDR3 nucleotide sequence: TGTGCCAGCTCACCATTACGGGAGACCTACGAGCAGTACTTC.

This clone appeared many times. The chain couples TRBV7-9 to TRBJ1-4; TRBD1 might be the D (5 bases). CDR1 and CDR2 from the germline V gene are SEHNR and FQNEAQ (reference sequence). V lost 6 bases and J 11 bases, leaving 19 bases between the germline ends. The CDR3 contains 14 residues. This chain's CDR3 is CASRPSGEGGKLFF. CDR3 coding DNA: TGTGCCAGCAGACCATCGGGGGAAGGTGGGAAACTGTTTTTT.

This clone is classed as medium-sized. The rearrangement links TRBV6-6 to TRBJ2-4, with 8 nucleotides matching TRBD2. V was pared by 4 bases and J by 3 bases, with 2 bases of the junction left unmatched. There are 14 residues in the CDR3. CDR1 and CDR2 (germline): MNHNY, SVGAGI (reference sequence). The CDR3 spells CASSSGTSKNIQYF. In DNA form, the CDR3 reads TGTGCCAGCAGTTCGGGGACTAGCAAAAACATTCAGTACTTC.

Within the sample, this clone is medium-sized. The J gene is TRBJ1-5, the V gene TRBV6-5; 7 bases fit TRBD1. The germline V gene encodes CDR1 MNHEY and CDR2 SVGAGI. V trimming: 6 bases; J trimming: 6 bases; junction bases outside the gene matches: 8. This CDR3 contains 14 residues. The DNA of the CDR3 is TGTGCCAGCAGCTTCAACAGGGGTAGTCAGCCCCAGCATTTT. Protein product: CASSFNRGSQPQHF.